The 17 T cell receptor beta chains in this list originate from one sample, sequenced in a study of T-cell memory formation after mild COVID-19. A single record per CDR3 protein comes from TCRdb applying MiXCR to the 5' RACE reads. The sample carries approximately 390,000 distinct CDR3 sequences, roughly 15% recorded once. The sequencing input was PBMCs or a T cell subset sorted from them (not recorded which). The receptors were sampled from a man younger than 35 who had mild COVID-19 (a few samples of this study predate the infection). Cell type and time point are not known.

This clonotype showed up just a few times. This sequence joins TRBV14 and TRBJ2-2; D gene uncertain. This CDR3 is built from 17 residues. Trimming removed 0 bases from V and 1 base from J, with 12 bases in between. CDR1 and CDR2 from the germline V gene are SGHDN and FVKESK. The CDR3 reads CASSQEGWARNTGELFF. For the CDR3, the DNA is TGTGCCAGCAGCCAAGAGGGCTGGGCTCGGAACACCGGGGAGCTGTTTTTT.

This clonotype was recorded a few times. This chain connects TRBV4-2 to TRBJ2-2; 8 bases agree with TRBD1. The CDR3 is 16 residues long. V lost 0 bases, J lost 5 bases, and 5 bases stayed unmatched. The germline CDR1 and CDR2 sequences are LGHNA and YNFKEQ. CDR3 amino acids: CASSQDTGTGTGELFF. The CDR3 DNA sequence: TGTGCCAGCAGCCAAGATACCGGGACAGGTACCGGGGAGCTGTTTTTT.

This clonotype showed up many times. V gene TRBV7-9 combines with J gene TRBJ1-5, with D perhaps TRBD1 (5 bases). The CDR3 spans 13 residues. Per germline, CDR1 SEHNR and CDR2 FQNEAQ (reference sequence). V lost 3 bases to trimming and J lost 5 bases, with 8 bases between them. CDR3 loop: CASSFQGHQPQHF. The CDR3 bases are TGTGCCAGCAGCTTCCAGGGCCATCAGCCCCAGCATTTT.

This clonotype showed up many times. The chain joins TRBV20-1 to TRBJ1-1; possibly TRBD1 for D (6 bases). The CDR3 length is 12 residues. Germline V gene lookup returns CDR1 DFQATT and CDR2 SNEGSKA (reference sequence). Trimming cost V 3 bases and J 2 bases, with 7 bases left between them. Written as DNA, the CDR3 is TGCAGTGCTAGGACAGGTAACACTGAAGCTTTCTTT. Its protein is CSARTGNTEAFF.

The CDR3 nucleotides are TGTGCCAGCAGCCTTGACTGGCAAAACATTCAGTACTTC. Protein product: CASSLDWQNIQYF. This chain uses TRBV6-5 with TRBJ2-4; unclear D gene. The CDR3 runs 13 residues. Germline V gives CDR1 MNHEY, CDR2 SVGAGI. The germline V and J ends were trimmed by 6 bases and 5 bases, with 11 bases remaining between them.

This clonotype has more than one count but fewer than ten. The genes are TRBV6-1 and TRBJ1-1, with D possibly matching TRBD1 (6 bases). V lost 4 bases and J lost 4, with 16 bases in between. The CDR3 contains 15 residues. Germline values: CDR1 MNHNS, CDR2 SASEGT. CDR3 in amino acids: CASSAYRAVGTEAFF. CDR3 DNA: TGTGCCAGCAGTGCCTACAGGGCGGTGGGCACTGAAGCTTTCTTT.

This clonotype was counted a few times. The CDR3 spells CASSFVGTSVSDTQYF. DNA for the CDR3: TGTGCCAGCAGTTTCGTGGGGACTAGCGTCTCAGATACGCAGTATTTT. This chain uses TRBV6-5 with TRBJ2-3, with 10 bases identical to TRBD2. V lost 4 bases and J lost 4; bases outside the gene matches: 8. The CDR3 covers 16 residues. CDR1 MNHEY and CDR2 SVGAGI come from the germline V gene.

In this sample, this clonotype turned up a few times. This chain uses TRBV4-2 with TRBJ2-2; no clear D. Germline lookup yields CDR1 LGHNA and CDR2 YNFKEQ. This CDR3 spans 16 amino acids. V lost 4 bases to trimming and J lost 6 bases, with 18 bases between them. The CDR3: CASSPRASNEAGELFF. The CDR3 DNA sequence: TGTGCCAGCAGCCCTCGGGCGAGCAATGAAGCCGGGGAGCTGTTTTTT.

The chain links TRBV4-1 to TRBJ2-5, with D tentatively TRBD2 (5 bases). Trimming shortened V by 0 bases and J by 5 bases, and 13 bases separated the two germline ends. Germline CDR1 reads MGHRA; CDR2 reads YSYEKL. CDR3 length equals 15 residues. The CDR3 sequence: CASSQDPVSGETQYF. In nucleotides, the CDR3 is TGCGCCAGCAGCCAAGATCCCGTGTCGGGGGAGACCCAGTACTTC.

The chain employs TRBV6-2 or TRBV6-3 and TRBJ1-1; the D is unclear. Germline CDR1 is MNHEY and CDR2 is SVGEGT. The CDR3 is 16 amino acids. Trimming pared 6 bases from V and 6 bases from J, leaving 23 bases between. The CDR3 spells CASRHNRAVEGPEAFF. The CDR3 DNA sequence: TGTGCCAGCAGACACAACCGGGCCGTAGAGGGTCCTGAAGCTTTCTTT.

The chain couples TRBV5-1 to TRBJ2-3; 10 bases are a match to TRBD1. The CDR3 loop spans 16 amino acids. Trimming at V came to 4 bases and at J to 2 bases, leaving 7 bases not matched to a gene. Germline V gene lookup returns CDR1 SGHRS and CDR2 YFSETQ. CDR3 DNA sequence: TGCGCCAGCAGCCTCTCCGGGACAGGGGACACAGATACGCAGTATTTT. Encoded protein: CASSLSGTGDTDTQYF.

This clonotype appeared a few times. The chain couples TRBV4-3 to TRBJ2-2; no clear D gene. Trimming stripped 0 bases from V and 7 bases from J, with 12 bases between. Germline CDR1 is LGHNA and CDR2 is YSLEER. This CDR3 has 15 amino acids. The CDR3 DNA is TGCGCCAGCAGCCAAGAAGTATCCCTGGGCGGGGAGCTGTTTTTT. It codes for CASSQEVSLGGELFF.

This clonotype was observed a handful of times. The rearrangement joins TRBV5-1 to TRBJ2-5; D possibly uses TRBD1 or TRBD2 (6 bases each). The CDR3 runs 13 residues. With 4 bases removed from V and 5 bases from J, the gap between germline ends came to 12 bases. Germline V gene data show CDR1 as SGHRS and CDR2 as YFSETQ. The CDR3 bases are TGCGCCAGCAGCCAGAGGGGGGCTGAGACCCAGTACTTC. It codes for CASSQRGAETQYF. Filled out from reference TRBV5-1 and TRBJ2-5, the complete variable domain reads KAGVTQTPRYLIKTRGQQVTLSCSPISGHRSVSWYQQTPGQGLQFLFEYFSETQRNKGNFPGRFSGRQFSNSRSEMNVSTLELGDSALYLCASSQRGAETQYFGPGTRLLVL.

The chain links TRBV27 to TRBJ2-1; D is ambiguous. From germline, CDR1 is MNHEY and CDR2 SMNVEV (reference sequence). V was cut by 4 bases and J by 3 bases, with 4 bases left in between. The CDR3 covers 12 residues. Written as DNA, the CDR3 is TGTGCCAGCAGTTCCGACTACAATGAGCAGTTCTTC. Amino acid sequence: CASSSDYNEQFF.

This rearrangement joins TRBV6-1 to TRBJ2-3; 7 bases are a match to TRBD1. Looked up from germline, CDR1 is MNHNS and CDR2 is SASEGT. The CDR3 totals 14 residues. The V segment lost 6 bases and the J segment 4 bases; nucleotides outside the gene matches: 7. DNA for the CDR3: TGTGCCAGCAGGCAGGGGGTGGGCGCAGATACGCAGTATTTT. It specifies CASRQGVGADTQYF.

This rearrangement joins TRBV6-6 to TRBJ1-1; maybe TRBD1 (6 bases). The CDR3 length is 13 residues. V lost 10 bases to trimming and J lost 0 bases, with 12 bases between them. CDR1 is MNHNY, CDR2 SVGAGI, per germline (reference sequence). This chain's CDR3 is CATADSLNTEAFF. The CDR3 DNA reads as TGTGCCACCGCGGACAGCCTGAACACTGAAGCTTTCTTT.

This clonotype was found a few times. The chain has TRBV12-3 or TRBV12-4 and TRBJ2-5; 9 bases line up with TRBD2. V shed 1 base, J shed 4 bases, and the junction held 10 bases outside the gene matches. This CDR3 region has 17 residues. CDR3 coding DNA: TGTGCCAGCAGTTTAGGGATGGTAGCGGGGGACGTAGAGACCCAGTACTTC. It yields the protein CASSLGMVAGDVETQYF.